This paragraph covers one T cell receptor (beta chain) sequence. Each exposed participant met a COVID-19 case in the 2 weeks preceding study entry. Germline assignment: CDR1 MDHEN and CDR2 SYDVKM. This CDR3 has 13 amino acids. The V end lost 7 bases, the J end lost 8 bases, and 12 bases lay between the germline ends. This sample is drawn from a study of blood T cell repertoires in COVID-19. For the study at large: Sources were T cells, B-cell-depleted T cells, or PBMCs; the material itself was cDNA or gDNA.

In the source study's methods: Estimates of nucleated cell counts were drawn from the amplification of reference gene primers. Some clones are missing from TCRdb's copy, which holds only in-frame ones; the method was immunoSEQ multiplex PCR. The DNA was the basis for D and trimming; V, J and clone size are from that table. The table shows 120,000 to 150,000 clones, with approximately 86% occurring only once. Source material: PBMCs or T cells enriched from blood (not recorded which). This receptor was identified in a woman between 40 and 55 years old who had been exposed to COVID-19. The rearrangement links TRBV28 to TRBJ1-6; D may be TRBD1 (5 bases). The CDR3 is CASTNWGDSPLHF. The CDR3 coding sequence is TGTGCCAGCACGAACTGGGGGGATTCACCCCTCCACTTT.